Described below is a single TCR beta chain sequence and its context. Relative to its sample, this clonotype is medium-sized (0.01 to 0.1%). There is no known antigen for this receptor. Base qualities are not provided; no much larger clone lies one nucleotide away. Separate semi-nested PCR amplifications were run for the TCRalpha and TCRbeta libraries, using Advantage 2 and reverse primers located in the TRAC or TRBC constant regions. Between about 3.5 and 550 ng of total RNA was used as input for first-strand cDNA synthesis. TCR cDNA libraries were generated by 5'-RACE using the SMARTer PCR cDNA Synthesis kit, with a poly-dT primer for first-strand synthesis. The semi-nested reverse primers in the constant regions carried 5-nucleotide sample-specific barcodes, and the PCR products were cleaned up with the Zymo DNA Clean and Concentrator-5 kit. Up to ten barcoded samples were pooled, ligated to Illumina adaptors and sequenced on an Illumina MiSeq as 2 x 150 bp paired-end reads. The original methods were these. After demultiplexing, reads were aligned using BLAT against a custom library built from IMGT containing every combination of human TRAV, TRAJ, TRBV, TRBD and TRBJ. The best BLAT hits were picked using pslCDnaFilter (-maxAligns=1, -ignoreIntrons), and custom Perl scripts were used to calculate clonotype frequencies. The public reads were reprocessed in TCRdb via fastp at Q25 and MiXCR, keeping in-frame beta chains. All rows with the same CDR3 protein become a single entry with the most common DNA and genes. What appears here as the V and J calls and clone size reflects TCRdb's work, not the paper's. Here the sample has roughly 2,500 distinct CDR3 sequences; about 11% occur a single time. The top ten clones comprise about 2.9% of the sample.

The entry originates in a study of T cells generated in artificial thymic organoids (dated by TCRdb to between 2016 and 2019). Background on the whole study: In some experiments, thymic T cells were further FACS-purified to deplete CD4 immature single positive or double positive precursors. The study compared TCR alpha and beta CDR3 repertoires of CD8 single positive T cells derived from in vitro artificial thymic organoids with the repertoires of thymic and peripheral blood naive CD8 T cells. The displayed repertoire sequencing data were described as being representative of three independent experiments.

Enrichment of primary CD8+ T cells was done with magnetic beads from the Miltenyi CD8+ T cell Isolation Kit. Prior to RNA extraction, CD3+TCRalphabeta+CD8 single positive T cells from organoids and thymus were isolated by FACS sorting. For each sample, total RNA was purified from approximately 40,000 to 200,000 sorted cells using the RNeasy Micro kit, and RNA quality was checked on an Agilent RNA 6000 Nano chip. To release thymocytes, the researchers dissected thymic fragments, broke them apart by pipetting, and passed the material through a 70 um strainer. Paper-wide results and their limitations: Organoid-derived CD8 single positive T cells showed physiological TCR clonotype diversity comparable to thymic and blood naive CD8 T cells.

According to the germline V gene, CDR1 reads KGHDR and CDR2 reads SFDVKD. The CDR3 covers 16 residues, taking in both the cysteine and the phenylalanine. Of all the DNA, just the CDR3 is kept, 48 bases in frame from base 1. V is reduced by 4 bases and J by 4 bases, leaving a spacing of 16 bases between them. This clonotype was obtained from a human donor who gave cord blood stem cells for thymic organoid culture, a cardiac surgery patient who gave postnatal thymus, or a blood donor (not recorded which). The rearrangement joined TRBV24-1 to TRBJ2-1, with the D call tentatively TRBD1 or TRBD2, each fitting 5 bases. The sequencing sample was made of naive CD8+ T cells from the thymus. In the paper's terms, the cell subset or site label means: CD3+TCRalphabeta+CD8SP T cells; for blood, CD45RO-CCR7+ naive CD8+ T cells. The sequence in DNA is TGTGCCACCAGTGAGGCCGGGACCTCCACGTACAATGAGCAGTTCTTC. Its amino acids are CATSEAGTSTYNEQFF.